Listed below are T cell receptor beta chains from one sample, sequenced in a study of T cell responses to AZD1222 COVID-19 vaccine. This table comes from immunoSEQ multiplex PCR, and its TCRdb copy is limited to in-frame clones, with some not included. The repertoire consists of some 180,000 clones, with approximately 90% occurring once and the leading ten covering over 1%. Material: peripheral blood, obtained 28 days after the second AZD1222 dose. The source is an adult who received the AZD1222 COVID-19 vaccine. CDR3s include the opening cysteine and the closing phenylalanine or tryptophan. The D gene is left open where the match is weak. Rows give clone size only sometimes, using once, few, many, or a class for an expanded clone.

j_call: TRBJ2-1
v_call: TRBV19
clone_size: NA
d_call: TRBD1
cdr3_nt: TGTGCCAGTAGTGGGATAGACAGGGGTCCCTACAATGAGCAGTTCTTC
cdr3_aa: CASSGIDRGPYNEQFF

j_call: TRBJ2-3
v_call: TRBV5-1
clone_size: NA
d_call: NA
cdr3_nt: TGCGCCAGCAGCTTTACGGACAGAATGTTCACAGATACGCAGTATTTT
cdr3_aa: CASSFTDRMFTDTQYF

j_call: TRBJ2-3
v_call: TRBV11-2
clone_size: NA
d_call: NA
cdr3_nt: TGTGCCAGCAGCTCCGCCCCCAGGCGCGGGACGCAGTATTTT
cdr3_aa: CASSSAPRRGTQYF

j_call: TRBJ2-7
v_call: TRBV7-9
clone_size: NA
d_call: TRBD1
cdr3_nt: TGTGCCAGCAGTTACTGGGGACAGTCCTACGAGCAGTACTTC
cdr3_aa: CASSYWGQSYEQYF

j_call: TRBJ1-1
v_call: TRBV5-6
clone_size: few
d_call: NA
cdr3_nt: TGTGCCAGCAGCTGGGAGGGCACTGAAGCTTTCTTT
cdr3_aa: CASSWEGTEAFF

j_call: TRBJ2-1
v_call: TRBV9
clone_size: few
d_call: NA
cdr3_nt: TGTGCCAGCAGCCTTCGACAGACCCTGACCGACAATGAGCAGTTCTTC
cdr3_aa: CASSLRQTLTDNEQFF

j_call: TRBJ1-5
v_call: TRBV5-5
clone_size: few
d_call: NA
cdr3_nt: TGTGCCAGCTCAAGGGACCGGGGCCGGCCCCAGCATTTT
cdr3_aa: CASSRDRGRPQHF

j_call: TRBJ1-5
v_call: TRBV7-2
clone_size: NA
d_call: NA
cdr3_nt: TGTGCCAGCAGCTCCCCTGTACAGGGCGACACCAATCAGCCCCAGCATTTT
cdr3_aa: CASSSPVQGDTNQPQHF

j_call: TRBJ2-3
v_call: TRBV6-5
clone_size: NA
d_call: TRBD2
cdr3_nt: TGTGCCAGCTCCGAAGAGCGGGGCGGCACAGATACGCAGTATTTT
cdr3_aa: CASSEERGGTDTQYF

j_call: TRBJ2-7
v_call: TRBV6-2/TRBV6-3
clone_size: NA
d_call: NA
cdr3_nt: TGTGCCAGCAGTCACGGCCCAGAGTACGAGCAGTACTTC
cdr3_aa: CASSHGPEYEQYF

j_call: TRBJ2-1
v_call: TRBV5-1
clone_size: NA
d_call: NA
cdr3_nt: TGCGCCAGCAGCTTATTTGAGGTTAGCTCCTACAATGAGCAGTTCTTC
cdr3_aa: CASSLFEVSSYNEQFF

j_call: TRBJ1-5
v_call: TRBV4-1
clone_size: NA
d_call: NA
cdr3_nt: TGCGCCAGCATCCTCTTAGTGCCCCAGCATTTT
cdr3_aa: CASILLVPQHF

j_call: TRBJ1-1
v_call: TRBV27
clone_size: NA
d_call: NA
cdr3_nt: TGTGCCAGCAGTTTATTGTACGGTGGCGAAGAGACTGAAGCTTTCTTT
cdr3_aa: CASSLLYGGEETEAFF

j_call: TRBJ2-7
v_call: TRBV27
clone_size: NA
d_call: TRBD2
cdr3_nt: TGTGCCAGCAGTTTATCTCCACGGGGGGGCCCAATCTACGAGCAGTACTTC
cdr3_aa: CASSLSPRGGPIYEQYF

j_call: TRBJ2-1
v_call: TRBV27
clone_size: once
d_call: NA
cdr3_nt: TGTGCCAGCAGTCCTCGCAGAGGTAGGACCTCCTACAATGAGCAGTTCTTC
cdr3_aa: CASSPRRGRTSYNEQFF

j_call: TRBJ1-2
v_call: TRBV5-1
clone_size: once
d_call: TRBD1
cdr3_nt: TGCGCCAGCAGCCCCGGGACAGGGGGCGATGGCTACACCTTC
cdr3_aa: CASSPGTGGDGYTF

j_call: TRBJ2-3
v_call: TRBV18
clone_size: NA
d_call: NA
cdr3_nt: TGTGCCAGCTCACTTAAGCTTAGAGGGCGACGGGGCACAGATACGCAGTATTTT
cdr3_aa: CASSLKLRGRRGTDTQYF

j_call: TRBJ2-5
v_call: TRBV6-2/TRBV6-3
clone_size: NA
d_call: NA
cdr3_nt: TGTGCCAGCAGTAACGCCCGTGAGTTGCGGGAGACCCAGTACTTC
cdr3_aa: CASSNARELRETQYF

j_call: TRBJ2-2
v_call: TRBV2
clone_size: NA
d_call: NA
cdr3_nt: TGTGCCAGCAGTGAAGAGGCGAGGGGTGGCGGGGAGCTGTTTTTT
cdr3_aa: CASSEEARGGGELFF

j_call: TRBJ2-7
v_call: TRBV3-1/TRBV3-2
clone_size: NA
d_call: NA
cdr3_nt: TGTGCCAGCAGCCAAGTTGCAGGAAGCCACTACGAGCAGTACTTC
cdr3_aa: CASSQVAGSHYEQYF

j_call: TRBJ1-2
v_call: TRBV3-1/TRBV3-2
clone_size: once
d_call: TRBD1
cdr3_nt: TGTGCCAGCAGCCAAGATGGGCAGGGGGCAATCTCGGGCTACACCTTC
cdr3_aa: CASSQDGQGAISGYTF

j_call: TRBJ1-6
v_call: TRBV6-5
clone_size: NA
d_call: NA
cdr3_nt: TGTGCCAGCAGTTACTCACTTCGACCGAATAATTCACCCCTCCACTTT
cdr3_aa: CASSYSLRPNNSPLHF

j_call: TRBJ1-1
v_call: TRBV18
clone_size: NA
d_call: NA
cdr3_nt: TGTGCCAGCTCACGAGACGGGGGTGGCGTGACTGAAGCTTTCTTT
cdr3_aa: CASSRDGGGVTEAFF

j_call: TRBJ1-1
v_call: TRBV11-3
clone_size: once
d_call: TRBD1
cdr3_nt: TGTGCCAGCAGCTCAAGACAGGGGATGAACACTGAAGCTTTCTTT
cdr3_aa: CASSSRQGMNTEAFF

j_call: TRBJ2-7
v_call: TRBV7-2
clone_size: NA
d_call: TRBD2
cdr3_nt: TGTGCCAGCAGCTTATACCTGAGCGGGGTTCAACGAGGGCAGTACTTC
cdr3_aa: CASSLYLSGVQRGQYF

j_call: TRBJ1-6
v_call: TRBV4-1
clone_size: few
d_call: NA
cdr3_nt: TGCGCCAGCAGCCAGCAGGGTGATAATTCACCCCTCCACTTT
cdr3_aa: CASSQQGDNSPLHF

j_call: TRBJ2-2
v_call: TRBV7-9
clone_size: NA
d_call: NA
cdr3_nt: TGTGCCATCCCTTTAGAAATCACCGGGGAGCTGTTTTTT
cdr3_aa: CAIPLEITGELFF

j_call: TRBJ1-2
v_call: TRBV29-1
clone_size: NA
d_call: TRBD1
cdr3_nt: TGCAGCGTTACCGGGACAGTCTATGGCTACACCTTC
cdr3_aa: CSVTGTVYGYTF

j_call: TRBJ1-2
v_call: TRBV18
clone_size: NA
d_call: NA
cdr3_nt: TGTGCCAGCTCACCCCGCGGGGACACGGACTATGGCTACACCTTC
cdr3_aa: CASSPRGDTDYGYTF

j_call: TRBJ2-7
v_call: TRBV30
clone_size: NA
d_call: TRBD1
cdr3_nt: TGTGCCAGGGGTGGACAGGCTGAGTTGGGGCAGTACTTC
cdr3_aa: CARGGQAELGQYF

j_call: TRBJ2-7
v_call: TRBV9
clone_size: NA
d_call: NA
cdr3_nt: TGTGCCAGCAGCGTAGAAGGACTAGGGGGCGGTGAGCAGTACTTC
cdr3_aa: CASSVEGLGGGEQYF

j_call: TRBJ2-7
v_call: TRBV12-5
clone_size: few
d_call: NA
cdr3_nt: TGTGCTAGTGGTTTGGACGGGACCCCCGGGGAGCAGTACTTC
cdr3_aa: CASGLDGTPGEQYF

j_call: TRBJ1-1
v_call: TRBV19
clone_size: NA
d_call: NA
cdr3_nt: TGTGCCAGTAGTATAGAGAGGGGGGGCACTGAAGCTTTCTTT
cdr3_aa: CASSIERGGTEAFF

j_call: TRBJ2-5
v_call: TRBV4-1
clone_size: NA
d_call: TRBD2
cdr3_nt: TGCGCCAGCAGCCAAGTACTAAGCGGGGCCCAAGAGACCCAGTACTTC
cdr3_aa: CASSQVLSGAQETQYF

j_call: TRBJ2-1
v_call: TRBV5-4
clone_size: NA
d_call: NA
cdr3_nt: TGTGCCAGCAGCTTGTGGGCCAGCGTTGATGAGCAGTTCTTC
cdr3_aa: CASSLWASVDEQFF

j_call: TRBJ1-2
v_call: TRBV20-1
clone_size: NA
d_call: NA
cdr3_nt: TGCAGTGCTAACAGGCTCGATGGCTACACCTTC
cdr3_aa: CSANRLDGYTF

j_call: TRBJ2-5
v_call: TRBV7-8
clone_size: NA
d_call: NA
cdr3_nt: TGTGCCAGCAGCCCCGCTGGCACAGAGACCCAGTACTTC
cdr3_aa: CASSPAGTETQYF

j_call: TRBJ2-2
v_call: TRBV7-2
clone_size: NA
d_call: NA
cdr3_nt: TGTGCCAGCGTCCAGGGGCCGAACACCGGGGAGCTGTTTTTT
cdr3_aa: CASVQGPNTGELFF

j_call: TRBJ2-7
v_call: TRBV6-5
clone_size: once
d_call: TRBD1
cdr3_nt: TGTGCCAGCTCCGGGACAGGGGGGACCTACGAGCAGTACTTC
cdr3_aa: CASSGTGGTYEQYF

j_call: TRBJ2-1
v_call: TRBV11-3
clone_size: NA
d_call: TRBD1
cdr3_nt: TGTGCCAGCAGCTTAAGACAGGGGGCATTCAATGAGCAGTTCTTC
cdr3_aa: CASSLRQGAFNEQFF

j_call: TRBJ2-1
v_call: TRBV11-2
clone_size: NA
d_call: TRBD2
cdr3_nt: TGTGCCAGCAGCCTGAGGGCGGGGGGGTTCAACAATGAGCAGTTCTTC
cdr3_aa: CASSLRAGGFNNEQFF

j_call: TRBJ1-4
v_call: TRBV27
clone_size: NA
d_call: TRBD1
cdr3_nt: TGTGCCAGCAGTGGGACAGGGGTTGGAGAAAAACTGTTTTTT
cdr3_aa: CASSGTGVGEKLFF

j_call: TRBJ2-5
v_call: TRBV4-3
clone_size: NA
d_call: NA
cdr3_nt: TGCGCCAGCAGCCAAGATCTAATGCGGGTAGAGACCCAGTACTTC
cdr3_aa: CASSQDLMRVETQYF

j_call: TRBJ1-5
v_call: TRBV7-2
clone_size: NA
d_call: NA
cdr3_nt: TGTGCCAGCAGCTTAGTGTTTGGTCAGCCCCAGCATTTT
cdr3_aa: CASSLVFGQPQHF

j_call: TRBJ2-7
v_call: TRBV7-6
clone_size: NA
d_call: TRBD1
cdr3_nt: TGTGCCAGCAGCGTAGGCGGGACAGGGGCCTACGAGCAGTACTTC
cdr3_aa: CASSVGGTGAYEQYF

j_call: TRBJ2-1
v_call: TRBV6-5
clone_size: NA
d_call: NA
cdr3_nt: TGTGCCAGCAGTTACGGAAAAAATGAGCAGTTCTTC
cdr3_aa: CASSYGKNEQFF

j_call: TRBJ2-1
v_call: TRBV5-1
clone_size: once
d_call: NA
cdr3_nt: TGCGCCAGCAGCAATGGGACTTACAATGAGCAGTTCTTC
cdr3_aa: CASSNGTYNEQFF

j_call: TRBJ1-3
v_call: TRBV9
clone_size: NA
d_call: NA
cdr3_nt: TGTGCCAGCAGCGTAGCTTACGGGGGAAGAACTGGAAACACCATATATTTT
cdr3_aa: CASSVAYGGRTGNTIYF

j_call: TRBJ1-4
v_call: TRBV4-1
clone_size: NA
d_call: TRBD1
cdr3_nt: TGCGCCAGCAGCCAAGCCGCCGGGACAGGGGATGAAAAACTGTTTTTT
cdr3_aa: CASSQAAGTGDEKLFF

j_call: TRBJ1-6
v_call: TRBV7-9
clone_size: NA
d_call: NA
cdr3_nt: TGTGCCAGCAGAAATAACAGGGAGTTCAATTCACCCCTCCACTTT
cdr3_aa: CASRNNREFNSPLHF

j_call: TRBJ1-2
v_call: TRBV18
clone_size: NA
d_call: NA
cdr3_nt: TGTGCCAGCTCACCGCCGGGGAGGAGCTATGGCTACACCTTC
cdr3_aa: CASSPPGRSYGYTF

j_call: TRBJ1-6
v_call: TRBV27
clone_size: NA
d_call: NA
cdr3_nt: TGTGCCAGCAGCGGTGGGGGCGTCGTATCACCCCTCCACTTT
cdr3_aa: CASSGGGVVSPLHF

j_call: TRBJ1-2
v_call: TRBV2
clone_size: NA
d_call: NA
cdr3_nt: TGTGCCACCTCGGACAGACTAGCTAACTATGGCTACACCTTC
cdr3_aa: CATSDRLANYGYTF